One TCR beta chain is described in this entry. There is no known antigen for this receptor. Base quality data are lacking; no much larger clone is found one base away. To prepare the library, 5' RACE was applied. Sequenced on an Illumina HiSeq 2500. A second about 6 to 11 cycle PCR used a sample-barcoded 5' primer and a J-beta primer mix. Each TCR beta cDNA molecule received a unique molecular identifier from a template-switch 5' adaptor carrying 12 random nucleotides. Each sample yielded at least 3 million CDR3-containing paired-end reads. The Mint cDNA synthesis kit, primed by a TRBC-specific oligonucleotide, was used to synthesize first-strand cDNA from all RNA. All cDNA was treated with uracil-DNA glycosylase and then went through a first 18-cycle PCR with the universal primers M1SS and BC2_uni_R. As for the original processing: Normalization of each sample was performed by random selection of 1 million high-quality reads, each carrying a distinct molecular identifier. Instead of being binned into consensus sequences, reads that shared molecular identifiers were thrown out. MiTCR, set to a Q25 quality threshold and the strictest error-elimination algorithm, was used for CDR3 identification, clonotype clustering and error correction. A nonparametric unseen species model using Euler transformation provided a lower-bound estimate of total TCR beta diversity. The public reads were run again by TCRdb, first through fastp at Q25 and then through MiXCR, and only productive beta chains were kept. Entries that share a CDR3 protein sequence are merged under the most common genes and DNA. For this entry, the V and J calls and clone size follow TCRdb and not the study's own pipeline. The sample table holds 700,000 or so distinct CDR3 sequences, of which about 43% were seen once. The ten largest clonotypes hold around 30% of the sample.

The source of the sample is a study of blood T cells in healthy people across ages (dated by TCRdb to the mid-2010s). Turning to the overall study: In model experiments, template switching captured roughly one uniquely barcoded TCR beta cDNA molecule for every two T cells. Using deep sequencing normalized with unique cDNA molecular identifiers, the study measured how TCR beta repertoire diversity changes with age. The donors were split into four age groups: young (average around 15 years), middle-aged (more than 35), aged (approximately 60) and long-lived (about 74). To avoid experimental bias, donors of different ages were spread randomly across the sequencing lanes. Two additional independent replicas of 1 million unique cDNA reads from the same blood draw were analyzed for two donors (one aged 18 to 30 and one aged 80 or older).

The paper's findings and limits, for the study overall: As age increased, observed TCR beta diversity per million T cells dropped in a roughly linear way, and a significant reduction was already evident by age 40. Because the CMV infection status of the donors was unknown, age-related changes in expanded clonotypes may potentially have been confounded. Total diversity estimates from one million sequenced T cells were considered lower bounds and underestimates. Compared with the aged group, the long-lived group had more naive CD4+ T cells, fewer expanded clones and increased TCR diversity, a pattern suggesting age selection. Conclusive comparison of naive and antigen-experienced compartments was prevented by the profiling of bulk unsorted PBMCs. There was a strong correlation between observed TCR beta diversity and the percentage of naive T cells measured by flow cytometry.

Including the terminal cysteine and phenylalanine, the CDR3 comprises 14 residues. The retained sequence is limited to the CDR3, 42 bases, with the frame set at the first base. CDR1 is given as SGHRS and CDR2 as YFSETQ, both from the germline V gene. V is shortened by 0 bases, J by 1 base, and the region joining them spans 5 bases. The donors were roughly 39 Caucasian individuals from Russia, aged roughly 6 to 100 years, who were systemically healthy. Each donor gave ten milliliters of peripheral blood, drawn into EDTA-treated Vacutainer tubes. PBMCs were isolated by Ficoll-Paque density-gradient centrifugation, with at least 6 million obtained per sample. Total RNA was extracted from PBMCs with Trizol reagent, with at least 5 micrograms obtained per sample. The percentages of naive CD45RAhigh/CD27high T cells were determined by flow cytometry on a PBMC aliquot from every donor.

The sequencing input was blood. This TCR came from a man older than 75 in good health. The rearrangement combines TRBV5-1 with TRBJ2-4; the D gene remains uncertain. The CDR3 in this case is CASSLDPAKNIQYF. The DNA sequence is TGCGCCAGCAGCTTGGACCCTGCCAAAAACATTCAGTACTTC. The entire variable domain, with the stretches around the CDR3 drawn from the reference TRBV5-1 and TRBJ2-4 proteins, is KAGVTQTPRYLIKTRGQQVTLSCSPISGHRSVSWYQQTPGQGLQFLFEYFSETQRNKGNFPGRFSGRQFSNSRSEMNVSTLELGDSALYLCASSLDPAKNIQYFGAGTRLSVL.